This T cell receptor (beta chain) was profiled in a study of T cell changes during pregnancy in multiple sclerosis. Data came from immunoSEQ multiplex PCR; TCRdb stores just in-frame clones and leaves some out. The sample records 60,000 to 70,000 clones, about nine tenths being singletons. CDR1 is SGHNT, CDR2 YYREEE, per germline (reference sequence). This CDR3 region has 13 residues. V was shortened by 4 bases and J by 3 bases, with 10 bases between the two germline ends. This sequence was found in a female donor in good health, enrolled as a control in a pregnancy study. The sample here was peripheral blood, taken in the second trimester of pregnancy. V usage is TRBV5-4 and J usage is TRBJ1-1; no clear D. CDR3 bases: TGTGCCAGCAGCGTACAGAAGGACACTGAAGCTTTCTTT. Amino acid sequence: CASSVQKDTEAFF.